These 32 T cell receptor beta chains originate from one sample sequenced in a study of T cell responses to AZD1222 COVID-19 vaccine. Profiling relied on immunoSEQ multiplex PCR, and the TCRdb table lists in-frame clones only, not all of them. The sample holds more than 80,000 clones, around 90% seen once. Sequenced here: peripheral blood, sampled on day 0 of AZD1222 vaccination. The source is an adult in good health.

The V call is TRBV2, the J call TRBJ2-2, with TRBD2 matching 11 bases. The CDR3 runs 15 residues. The V gene end was trimmed by 5 bases and the J gene end by 5 bases; junction bases not matched to a gene: 4. Looked up from germline, CDR1 is SNHLY and CDR2 is FYNNEI. The DNA of the CDR3 is TGTGCCAGCAGTTACATAGCGGGGGGGACCGGGGAGCTGTTTTTT. It yields the protein CASSYIAGGTGELFF.

The V call is TRBV7-3, the J call TRBJ2-1; D possibly corresponds to TRBD2 (5 bases). Trimming took off 8 bases at V and 4 bases at J, with 12 bases between the two ends. The length of the CDR3 is 13 residues. Germline assignment: CDR1 SGHTA and CDR2 FQGTGA. The CDR3 DNA reads TGTGCCAGCTCGGCACGGGGATACAATGAGCAGTTCTTC. As protein: CASSARGYNEQFF.

V and J are TRBV6-5 and TRBJ2-7; possibly TRBD1 for D (5 bases). V lost 7 bases and J 0 bases, leaving 16 bases between the germline ends. This CDR3 is built from 15 residues. Germline CDR1 is MNHEY and CDR2 is SVGAGI. CDR3 nucleotide sequence: TGTGCCAGCAATAAGGGGCAGCATAGCTCCTACGAGCAGTACTTC. Amino acids: CASNKGQHSSYEQYF.

The sample holds one count of this clone. The CDR3 nucleotides read TGTGCCAGCAGCCGTAGGGCGGATAAAACCTACGAGCAGTACTTC. It specifies CASSRRADKTYEQYF. The V gene is TRBV7-2, the J gene TRBJ2-7; D gene unclear. Germline CDR1 and CDR2: SGHTA and FQGNSA. V was clipped by 5 bases and J by 2 bases, with 16 bases between them. CDR3 length: 15 residues.

This clone has just a few counts. This chain links TRBV3-1 (or the pseudogene TRBV3-2) with TRBJ1-5, with unresolved D. The V end was cut by 3 bases, the J end by 5 bases, with 8 bases between. CDR1 and CDR2 (germline): LGHDT, YNNKEL (reference sequence). CDR3 length: 13 residues. The CDR3 DNA reads TGTGCCAGCAGCCAGGGAAGCTATCAGCCCCAGCATTTT. The encoded protein is CASSQGSYQPQHF.

This chain uses TRBV5-5 with TRBJ1-5; possible D gene TRBD1, 6 bases. CDR3 size: 14 residues. The germline V and J ends were trimmed by 1 base and 2 bases, with 7 bases remaining between them. Germline assignment: CDR1 SGHKS and CDR2 YYEKEE (reference sequence). The CDR3 protein is CASSLQGRNQPQHF. CDR3 nucleotide sequence: TGTGCCAGCAGCTTGCAGGGGCGCAATCAGCCCCAGCATTTT.

The chain couples TRBV19 to TRBJ1-3; 9 bases are a match to TRBD1. The V and J ends lost 9 bases and 4 bases, in that order; junction bases with no gene match: 7. This CDR3 comprises 14 residues. In germline, CDR1 is LNHDA, CDR2 SQIVND (reference sequence). This chain's CDR3 is CASQQGAAGNTIYF. As DNA, the CDR3 is TGTGCCAGCCAACAGGGGGCTGCGGGAAACACCATATATTTT.

The V call is TRBV5-1, the J call TRBJ2-1, with TRBD1 matching over 11 bases. With V trimmed by 3 bases and J by 8 bases, 7 bases remained unmatched. CDR3 length: 15 amino acids. Germline V CDR1 and CDR2: SGHRS, YFSETQ. CDR3: CASSSGQGASYEQFF. CDR3 DNA: TGCGCCAGCAGCTCCGGACAGGGGGCGTCCTATGAGCAGTTCTTC. Filled out from reference TRBV5-1 and TRBJ2-1, the complete variable domain reads KAGVTQTPRYLIKTRGQQVTLSCSPISGHRSVSWYQQTPGQGLQFLFEYFSETQRNKGNFPGRFSGRQFSNSRSEMNVSTLELGDSALYLCASSSGQGASYEQFFGPGTRLTVL.

V and J are TRBV12-3 or TRBV12-4 and TRBJ1-3; D is ambiguous. The CDR3 consists of 13 residues. V shed 11 bases and J shed 0 bases, with 11 bases lying between them. As DNA, the CDR3 is TGTGCCGAGTTGATATCCTCTGGAAACACCATATATTTT. Residues: CAELISSGNTIYF.

The V call is TRBV28, the J call TRBJ1-4; D is ambiguous. This CDR3 is 13 amino acids long. V was shortened by 3 bases and J by 8 bases, with 10 bases between the two germline ends. The germline V gene encodes CDR1 MDHEN and CDR2 SYDVKM. CDR3 bases: TGTGCCAGCAGTTTTGTCCGGCGAGAAAAACTGTTTTTT. It translates to CASSFVRREKLFF.

This clone was found once. The chain uses TRBV5-1 and TRBJ1-3, with TRBD1 as a possible D gene (6 bases). The germline V and J ends were trimmed by 4 bases and 2 bases, with 16 bases remaining between them. Germline V gives CDR1 SGHRS, CDR2 YFSETQ. The CDR3 is made up of 16 amino acids. CDR3 loop: CASSRLETGPGNTIYF. The CDR3 DNA reads as TGCGCCAGCAGCCGGTTGGAGACAGGCCCTGGAAACACCATATATTTT.

This clone was seen once. V usage is TRBV28 and J usage is TRBJ1-5; 8 positions match TRBD1. CDR1 is MDHEN, CDR2 SYDVKM, per germline. The CDR3 has 14 amino acids. The V gene end was trimmed by 3 bases and the J gene end by 6 bases; junction bases not matched to a gene: 4. The CDR3 reads CASSFLTGGQPQHF. The CDR3 DNA is TGTGCCAGCAGTTTTTTAACAGGGGGTCAGCCCCAGCATTTT.

This clone was counted a single time. The chain carries TRBV25-1 and TRBJ1-6; a possible D gene is TRBD1 (5 bases). The germline V gene encodes CDR1 MGHDK and CDR2 SYGVNS. This CDR3 has 14 amino acids. Between the trimmed V and J ends, which lost 7 bases and 2 bases, there was a span of 9 bases. The CDR3 reads CASTPGPYNSPLHF. The CDR3 DNA is TGTGCCAGCACCCCGGGACCCTATAATTCACCCCTCCACTTT.

This clone was observed a handful of times. The rearrangement links TRBV19 to TRBJ1-1, with D possibly being TRBD1 (5 bases). Trimming cost V 4 bases and J 5 bases, with 17 bases left between them. The CDR3 runs to 15 residues. CDR1 is LNHDA and CDR2 is SQIVND in the germline V gene (reference sequence). Here the CDR3 reads CASSTRGGRRTEAFF. The CDR3 coding sequence is TGTGCCAGTAGTACCCGGGGCGGTCGGAGGACTGAAGCTTTCTTT. Using reference TRBV19 and TRBJ1-1 for the parts outside the CDR3, the full variable domain is DGGITQSPKYLFRKEGQNVTLSCEQNLNHDAMYWYRQDPGQGLRLIYYSQIVNDFQKGDIAEGYSVSREKKESFPLTVTSAQKNPTAFYLCASSTRGGRRTEAFFGQGTRLTVV.

The V gene is TRBV11-2, the J gene TRBJ1-4; a possible D gene is TRBD1 (5 bases). From germline, CDR1 is SGHAT and CDR2 FQNNGV. The CDR3 is 17 amino acids. V was clipped by 2 bases and J by 5 bases, with 18 bases between them. CDR3 sequence (DNA): TGTGCCAGCAGCTTATTGCTCAGGGTAGGGGAAAATGAAAAACTGTTTTTT. Translating it yields CASSLLLRVGENEKLFF.

The rearrangement links TRBV5-4 to TRBJ1-4; tentatively, D is TRBD1 (6 bases). Germline V gene data show CDR1 as SGHNT and CDR2 as YYREEE (reference sequence). The CDR3 spans 15 residues. V lost 4 bases, J lost 4 bases, and 14 bases lay in between. DNA of the CDR3: TGTGCCAGCAGCCGGGGTGGACAGTTTAATGAAAAACTGTTTTTT. Encoded protein: CASSRGGQFNEKLFF.

The V call is TRBV19, the J call TRBJ2-2; 7 bases align to TRBD2. Germline CDR1 and CDR2: LNHDA and SQIVND (reference sequence). The CDR3 runs 14 residues. Trimming cost V 7 bases and J 7 bases; bases outside gene matches: 9. The CDR3 loop is CASTRTSRFGELFF. The CDR3 DNA reads as TGTGCCAGTACCAGGACTAGTCGTTTCGGGGAGCTGTTTTTT.

The chain couples TRBV7-9 to TRBJ2-3; D not resolved. The germline V gene has CDR1 SEHNR and CDR2 FQNEAQ (reference sequence). V was trimmed by 5 bases and J by 3 bases, leaving 9 bases between them. The CDR3 contains 13 residues. The CDR3 loop reads CASSEERTDTQYF. In DNA form, the CDR3 reads TGTGCCAGCAGCGAGGAGAGGACAGATACGCAGTATTTT.

The chain links TRBV19 to TRBJ1-5, with 7 nucleotides matching TRBD1. Germline lookup yields CDR1 LNHDA and CDR2 SQIVND (reference sequence). The V gene end was trimmed by 5 bases and the J gene end by 2 bases; junction bases not matched to a gene: 6. The CDR3 contains 15 residues. The CDR3 bases are TGTGCCAGTAGTTCACAGGGGAACGGCAATCAGCCCCAGCATTTT. This codes for CASSSQGNGNQPQHF.

This clone has more than one count but fewer than ten. This rearrangement joins TRBV7-9 to TRBJ1-6; unclear D gene. The CDR3 is 12 residues long. Germline loops: CDR1 SEHNR, CDR2 FQNEAQ (reference sequence). Trimming removed 4 bases from V and 11 bases from J, with 9 bases in between. The CDR3 sequence is CASSSLRTPLHF. The CDR3 region has the DNA TGTGCCAGCAGCTCCCTAAGGACACCCCTCCACTTT.

V and J are TRBV9 and TRBJ2-3; D is undetermined. The CDR3 consists of 17 residues. V was clipped by 4 bases and J by 1 base, with 19 bases between them. Germline-derived CDR1 and CDR2 are SGDLS and YYNGEE. The CDR3 loop reads CASSTLGSPSRTDTQYF. Written as DNA, the CDR3 is TGTGCCAGCAGCACCCTGGGTAGCCCCAGCCGCACAGATACGCAGTATTTT.

J is TRBJ1-2 and V is TRBV7-2; the match to TRBD1 covers 9 bases. There are 14 residues in the CDR3. Germline CDR1 is SGHTA and CDR2 is FQGNSA. Germline trimming cut 5 bases from V and 3 bases from J; bases unmatched to any gene: 4. This chain's CDR3 is CASSRDRADYGYTF. The DNA for the CDR3 is TGTGCCAGCAGCCGGGACAGGGCCGACTATGGCTACACCTTC.

The chain is built from TRBV28 and TRBJ2-7, with a weak D call TRBD2 (5 bases). Germline V gene data show CDR1 as MDHEN and CDR2 as SYDVKM. The ends were cut back, 6 bases at V and 6 bases at J, with 9 bases in the middle. This CDR3 has 11 amino acids. Here the CDR3 reads CASSPRGEQYF. For the CDR3, the DNA is TGTGCCAGCAGCCCCCGGGGCGAGCAGTACTTC.

This sequence joins TRBV9 and TRBJ1-2; the D gene is possibly TRBD1 (5 bases). V was cut by 7 bases and J by 1 base, with 14 bases left in between. This CDR3 region has 14 residues. In germline, CDR1 is SGDLS, CDR2 YYNGEE. CDR3 sequence reads: CASARDGNNYGYTF. CDR3 nucleotides: TGTGCCAGCGCCCGGGACGGAAATAACTATGGCTACACCTTC.

The chain couples TRBV11-3 to TRBJ2-1, with a weak D call TRBD1 (6 bases). Germline V gives CDR1 SGHNT, CDR2 YENEEA. The CDR3 runs to 12 residues. V shed 5 bases and J shed 9 bases, with 11 bases lying between them. The chain's CDR3 is CASSRQGFEQFF. The CDR3 coding sequence is TGTGCCAGCAGCCGCCAGGGGTTTGAGCAGTTCTTC.

CDR3 amino acids: CASSSSGGILSSYEQYF. DNA for the CDR3: TGTGCCAGCAGTTCTTCTGGAGGCATCCTAAGCTCCTACGAGCAGTACTTC. V gene TRBV28 combines with J gene TRBJ2-7; possible D gene TRBD2, 5 bases. Germline V gene lookup returns CDR1 MDHEN and CDR2 SYDVKM. The CDR3 runs to 17 residues. The ends were cut back, 4 bases at V and 0 bases at J, with 19 bases in the middle.

The rearrangement uses TRBV4-3 and TRBJ2-7; D is uncertain. V was clipped by 1 base and J by 1 base, with 8 bases between them. In germline, CDR1 is LGHNA, CDR2 YSLEER. CDR3 length equals 14 residues. The CDR3 coding sequence is TGCGCCAGCAGCCAAGGAGTTGCGTCCTACGAGCAGTACTTC. Its protein is CASSQGVASYEQYF.

V is TRBV7-2 and J is TRBJ2-1; the D gene is possibly TRBD1 (5 bases). Germline V gene data show CDR1 as SGHTA and CDR2 as FQGNSA. The germline V and J ends were trimmed by 3 bases and 6 bases, with 9 bases remaining between them. The CDR3 has 13 amino acids. The chain's CDR3 is CASSFTTGNEQFF. Here the CDR3 DNA reads TGTGCCAGCAGCTTTACAACAGGCAATGAGCAGTTCTTC.

The CDR3 coding sequence is TGTGCCAGCAGTCGGGCCGGGACAGGGGGCTACGAGCAGTACTTC. Protein sequence: CASSRAGTGGYEQYF. The rearrangement uses TRBV27 and TRBJ2-7; 11 bases line up with TRBD1. The CDR3 runs 15 residues. CDR1 and CDR2 from the germline V gene are MNHEY and SMNVEV (reference sequence). V trimming: 5 bases; J trimming: 3 bases; junction bases outside the gene matches: 6.

V usage is TRBV19 and J usage is TRBJ1-2, with D unclear. V lost 4 bases and J 10 bases, leaving 13 bases between the germline ends. Germline CDR1 reads LNHDA; CDR2 reads SQIVND (reference sequence). CDR3 length equals 12 residues. The CDR3 loop is CASSTVAEDYTF. The CDR3 nucleotides read TGTGCCAGTAGTACGGTGGCCGAGGACTACACCTTC.

This chain joins TRBV18 and TRBJ1-2; 8 bases line up with TRBD1. Germline V gives CDR1 KGHSH, CDR2 LQKENI. Trimming removed 5 bases from V and 10 bases from J; junction bases left unmatched: 15. The CDR3 extends over 15 amino acids. The CDR3 here is CASSINTAPTGDYTF. DNA of the CDR3: TGTGCCAGCTCAATCAATACCGCACCGACAGGGGACTACACCTTC.

This chain connects TRBV3-1 (or the pseudogene TRBV3-2) to TRBJ2-2; 9 nucleotides agree with TRBD1. CDR1 is LGHDT, CDR2 YNNKEL, per germline (reference sequence). The CDR3 is 17 amino acids. After removal of 4 bases from V and 1 base from J, the junction contained 7 bases not matched to a gene. CDR3 DNA: TGTGCCAGCAGCCGAGGACAGGGGCCTGAGAACACCGGGGAGCTGTTTTTT. Translation: CASSRGQGPENTGELFF.